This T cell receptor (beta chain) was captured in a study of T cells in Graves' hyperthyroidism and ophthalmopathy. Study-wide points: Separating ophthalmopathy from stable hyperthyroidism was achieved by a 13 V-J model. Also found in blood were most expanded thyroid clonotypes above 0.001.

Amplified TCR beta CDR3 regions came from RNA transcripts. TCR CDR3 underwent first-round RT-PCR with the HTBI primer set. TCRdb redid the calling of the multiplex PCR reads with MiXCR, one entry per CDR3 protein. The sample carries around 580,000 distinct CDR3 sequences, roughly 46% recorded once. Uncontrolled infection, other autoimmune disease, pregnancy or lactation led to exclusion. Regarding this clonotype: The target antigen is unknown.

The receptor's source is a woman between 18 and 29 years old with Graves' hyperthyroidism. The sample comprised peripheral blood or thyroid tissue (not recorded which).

The CDR3 DNA is TGCAGTGCTAGAGGGGGGAGAGAGACCCAGTACTTC. It is translated as CSARGGRETQYF. The V and J genes are TRBV20-1 and TRBJ2-5; TRBD1 or TRBD2 may be the D gene (5 bases each). CDR1 and CDR2 (germline): DFQATT, SNEGSKA (reference sequence). The germline V and J ends were trimmed by 1 base and 4 bases, with 7 bases remaining between them. CDR3 length: 12 residues.